The source of this T cell receptor beta chain is a study of T-cell memory formation after mild COVID-19. This clonotype appeared a few times. The CDR3 is 13 amino acids. With 6 bases removed from V and 3 bases from J, the gap between germline ends came to 9 bases. CDR1 and CDR2 from the germline V gene are SGHTA and FQGNSA. TCRdb used MiXCR to reprocess the 5' RACE reads, holding one entry per CDR3 protein. Of fewer than 250,000 distinct CDR3 sequences listed, approximately 15% are singletons. The sample was PBMCs or a T cell subset sorted from them (not recorded which). The J gene is TRBJ1-5, the V gene TRBV7-2; D possibly corresponds to TRBD1 (5 bases). The sequence was obtained from an adult woman who had mild COVID-19 (a few samples of this study predate the infection). Cell type and time point are not known. CDR3 in amino acids: CASRRQFNQPQHF. The DNA of the CDR3 is TGTGCCAGCAGGAGACAGTTCAATCAGCCCCAGCATTTT.